A single sample is the source of the 26 T cell receptor beta chains below, sequenced in a study of CD8 T cells in Susac syndrome. The RNA input was about 0.45 to 1 ug, and it was reverse transcribed with random hexamers. TCRdb re-called the immunoSEQ multiplex PCR reads with MiXCR, one entry per CDR3 protein. This sample has roughly 120,000 distinct CDR3 sequences, with 90% to 95% found just once. The sequenced material came from CD4+ T cells from PBMCs. The receptors originated from a human donor with multiple sclerosis.

The rearrangement uses TRBV29-1 and TRBJ1-5; no firm D call. Germline assignment: CDR1 SQVTM and CDR2 ANQGSEA. This CDR3 region has 13 residues. The germline V and J ends were trimmed by 4 bases and 2 bases, with 9 bases remaining between them. The CDR3 coding sequence is TGCAGCGTTGGCCTTGGGGGCAATCAGCCCCAGCATTTT. It translates to CSVGLGGNQPQHF.

The chain's CDR3 is CASSAQGARETQYF. The CDR3 bases are TGTGCCAGCAGTGCGCAGGGGGCGCGGGAGACCCAGTACTTC. V usage is TRBV25-1 and J usage is TRBJ2-5; 8 nucleotides agree with TRBD1. After removal of 4 bases from V and 5 bases from J, the junction contained 6 bases not matched to a gene. CDR3 size: 14 residues. Per the germline V gene, CDR1 is MGHDK and CDR2 is SYGVNS.

The V and J genes are TRBV5-1 and TRBJ1-5; D might be TRBD1 (5 bases). This CDR3 is built from 14 residues. Between the trimmed V and J ends, which lost 4 bases and 0 bases, there was a span of 8 bases. Germline CDR1 reads SGHRS; CDR2 reads YFSETQ. The CDR3 is CASSRDGSNQPQHF. CDR3 DNA: TGCGCCAGCAGCAGGGACGGTAGCAATCAGCCCCAGCATTTT.

The chain has TRBV30 and TRBJ1-4; tentatively, D is TRBD1 (5 bases). Germline V lookup: CDR1 GTSNPN, CDR2 SVGIG (reference sequence). The CDR3 length is 14 residues. Trimming pared 2 bases from V and 0 bases from J, leaving 7 bases between. CDR3 DNA sequence: TGTGCCTGGAGTTGGGGGGCAACTAATGAAAAACTGTTTTTT. This gives the protein CAWSWGATNEKLFF.

The chain recombines TRBV14 with TRBJ1-2, with D tentatively TRBD1 (6 bases). The length of the CDR3 is 13 residues. Germline CDR1 SGHDN, CDR2 FVKESK. The V end lost 4 bases, the J end lost 3 bases, and 9 bases lay between the germline ends. The CDR3 protein is CASSRNRDYGYTF. The CDR3 DNA reads as TGTGCCAGCAGCCGAAACAGGGACTATGGCTACACCTTC.

In its sample, this clonotype was seen a few times. This chain connects TRBV18 to TRBJ2-7; TRBD1 matches 9 bases. Looked up from germline, CDR1 is KGHSH and CDR2 is LQKENI. The V gene end was trimmed by 6 bases and the J gene end by 5 bases; junction bases not matched to a gene: 14. The CDR3 totals 16 residues. The CDR3 region is CASSQTPGQGSNEQYF. CDR3 DNA: TGTGCCAGCTCCCAAACCCCGGGACAGGGATCCAACGAGCAGTACTTC.

V gene TRBV29-1 combines with J gene TRBJ1-5; D possibly corresponds to TRBD1 (5 bases). The CDR3 loop spans 13 amino acids. V lost 5 bases and J lost 4, with 12 bases in between. Per the germline V gene, CDR1 is SQVTM and CDR2 is ANQGSEA. This CDR3 reads CSVCQGRNQPQHF. CDR3 in DNA: TGCAGCGTTTGCCAGGGAAGAAATCAGCCCCAGCATTTT.

The genes are TRBV4-1 and TRBJ2-1; D is perhaps TRBD1 or TRBD2 (6 bases each). Trimming took off 1 base at V and 7 bases at J, with 14 bases between the two ends. The CDR3 consists of 15 residues. Germline CDR1 is MGHRA and CDR2 is YSYEKL. CDR3 amino acids: CASSQGGALVNEQFF. In DNA, the CDR3 is TGCGCCAGCAGCCAAGGGGGGGCCTTAGTAAATGAGCAGTTCTTC.

This chain connects TRBV5-1 to TRBJ2-7, with unresolved D. CDR1 and CDR2 from the germline V gene are SGHRS and YFSETQ. V dropped 1 base and J dropped 1 base, with 9 bases sitting between them. The CDR3 spans 14 residues. For the CDR3, the DNA is TGCGCCAGCAGCTTGTTGGCAGAGTCCTACGAGCAGTACTTC. The encoded protein is CASSLLAESYEQYF.

The gene calls are TRBV7-3 and TRBJ1-1; 7 bases are shared with TRBD1. The length of the CDR3 is 13 residues. The trim removed 5 bases at V and 8 bases at J, leaving 8 bases unmatched. Looked up from germline, CDR1 is SGHTA and CDR2 is FQGTGA. The CDR3 sequence is CASSPSPTGEAFF. The CDR3 nucleotides are TGTGCCAGCAGCCCCAGTCCGACAGGGGAAGCTTTCTTT.

The chain recombines TRBV27 with TRBJ1-1, with unresolved D. Germline V gene lookup returns CDR1 MNHEY and CDR2 SMNVEV (reference sequence). Trimming cost V 3 bases and J 6 bases, with 11 bases left between them. This CDR3 contains 13 residues. The CDR3 here is CASSFRRAAEAFF. For the CDR3, the DNA is TGTGCCAGCAGTTTTAGGAGGGCAGCTGAAGCTTTCTTT.

This chain connects TRBV29-1 to TRBJ2-5; TRBD1 matches at 9 bases. Germline V gene lookup returns CDR1 SQVTM and CDR2 ANQGSEA. The CDR3 length is 10 residues. V was clipped by 6 bases and J by 10 bases; unmatched bases: 3. CDR3 in DNA: TGCAGCGTCCGACAGGGGGACCAGTACTTC. It codes for CSVRQGDQYF.

The chain employs TRBV6-5 and TRBJ2-3; D gene ambiguous. Germline CDR1 reads MNHEY; CDR2 reads SVGAGI. The length of the CDR3 is 14 residues. Trimming pared 6 bases from V and 0 bases from J, leaving 10 bases between. CDR3 in DNA: TGTGCCAGCAGCACTGAGCTTAGCACAGATACGCAGTATTTT. The encoded protein is CASSTELSTDTQYF.

The V and J genes are TRBV16 and TRBJ2-2; 9 bases fit TRBD1. Germline V gives CDR1 KGHSY, CDR2 FQNENV. The J segment lost 0 bases and the V segment lost 2 bases, leaving 13 bases of the junction unmatched. This CDR3 comprises 20 residues. Here the CDR3 DNA reads TGTGCCAGCAGCCAAAATTGGGGACAGGGTTTATTCGCGAACACCGGGGAGCTGTTTTTT. It yields the protein CASSQNWGQGLFANTGELFF.

The V call is TRBV29-1, the J call TRBJ1-1; D gene uncertain. V gave up 1 base and J gave up 1 base, with 7 bases separating them. This CDR3 is 13 amino acids long. Germline V gives CDR1 SQVTM, CDR2 ANQGSEA. CDR3 in DNA: TGCAGCGTTGAAGGAGGCAGGAACACTGAAGCTTTCTTT. Protein sequence: CSVEGGRNTEAFF.

The chain is built from TRBV18 and TRBJ1-1, with 9 positions matching TRBD1. Germline V gene data show CDR1 as KGHSH and CDR2 as LQKENI. Trimming took 3 bases from V and 4 from J; bases not matched to a gene: 9. This CDR3 has 16 residues. CDR3 bases: TGTGCCAGCTCACCTCGACAGGGGGAAGAGGGCACTGAAGCTTTCTTT. This codes for CASSPRQGEEGTEAFF.

V gene TRBV20-1 combines with J gene TRBJ1-5; the D is unclear. CDR3 size: 13 residues. Between the trimmed V and J ends, which lost 0 bases and 3 bases, there was a span of 6 bases. CDR1 is DFQATT, CDR2 SNEGSKA, per germline (reference sequence). The CDR3 coding sequence is TGCAGTGCTAGAGAGGGTCTCAATCAGCCCCAGCATTTT. Translated, it gives CSAREGLNQPQHF.

The gene calls are TRBV19 and TRBJ2-2; D may be TRBD2 (6 bases). CDR3 length equals 16 residues. Germline lookup yields CDR1 LNHDA and CDR2 SQIVND (reference sequence). Trimming left V 7 bases short and J 8 bases short, with 23 bases between. The CDR3 DNA sequence: TGTGCCAGTACCCGGGCGGGGCCCTCAGCAGGAGGGGAGCTGTTTTTT. Amino acid sequence: CASTRAGPSAGGELFF.

The chain recombines TRBV20-1 with TRBJ1-6; a weak D match, TRBD1 (6 bases). Germline V gives CDR1 DFQATT, CDR2 SNEGSKA (reference sequence). Trimming cost V 1 base and J 7 bases, with 14 bases left between them. The CDR3 is made up of 15 amino acids. CDR3 amino acids: CSARVYGGLNSPLHF. The DNA of the CDR3 is TGCAGTGCTAGAGTATACGGGGGGCTCAATTCACCCCTCCACTTT.

The CDR3 sequence is CASSPGRGLSYEQYF. CDR3 bases: TGTGCCAGCAGTCCCGGCAGGGGGCTTTCCTACGAGCAGTACTTC. V gene TRBV12-3 or TRBV12-4 combines with J gene TRBJ2-7; TRBD1 aligns across 8 bases. V lost 5 bases to trimming and J lost 1 base; unmatched junction nucleotides: 7. This CDR3 contains 15 residues.

The V gene is TRBV12-3 or TRBV12-4, the J gene TRBJ1-6; D uncertain. V dropped 3 bases and J dropped 11 bases, with 14 bases sitting between them. There are 14 residues in the CDR3. CDR3 in amino acids: CASSLRQSSAPLHF. CDR3 DNA sequence: TGTGCCAGCAGTTTGAGGCAGTCTTCGGCACCCCTCCACTTT.

This rearrangement joins TRBV20-1 to TRBJ1-2; D is unclear. Looked up from germline, CDR1 is DFQATT and CDR2 is SNEGSKA (reference sequence). V gave up 3 bases and J gave up 8 bases, with 10 bases separating them. This CDR3 comprises 11 residues. This chain's CDR3 is CSASEPRGYTF. CDR3 DNA sequence: TGCAGTGCTAGCGAACCGCGAGGCTACACCTTC.

This clonotype was counted a single time. The chain recombines TRBV18 with TRBJ2-7; D not resolved. V dropped 6 bases and J dropped 6 bases, with 21 bases sitting between them. This CDR3 is built from 15 residues. CDR1 and CDR2 from the germline V gene are KGHSH and LQKENI. CDR3 region: CASSRPSSVGSEQYF. The CDR3 DNA reads as TGTGCCAGCTCCCGACCCTCGTCGGTCGGCTCCGAGCAGTACTTC.

In its sample, this clonotype was seen a few times. The V and J genes are TRBV20-1 and TRBJ2-5; D not certain. Germline V gene data show CDR1 as DFQATT and CDR2 as SNEGSKA (reference sequence). The CDR3 runs 11 residues. Trimming removed 1 base from V and 4 bases from J, with 4 bases in between. The CDR3 DNA reads TGCAGTGCTAGAGTTGGAGAGACCCAGTACTTC. Its translation: CSARVGETQYF.

V is TRBV30 and J is TRBJ1-3; D is possibly TRBD1 (5 bases). The length of the CDR3 is 11 residues. V lost 8 bases and J lost 3, with 8 bases in between. The V gene's germline CDR1 is GTSNPN and CDR2 SVGIG (reference sequence). This CDR3 is CARDVGNTIYF. The CDR3 coding sequence is TGTGCCAGGGACGTTGGAAACACCATATATTTT.

The chain is built from TRBV19 and TRBJ1-2; 8 nucleotides align to TRBD1. CDR3 length: 14 amino acids. CDR1 and CDR2 from the germline V gene are LNHDA and SQIVND (reference sequence). The trim removed 8 bases at V and 7 bases at J, leaving 12 bases unmatched. CDR3 sequence: CASSATGVNGGYTF. Here the CDR3 DNA reads TGTGCCAGTTCCGCGACAGGGGTTAACGGTGGCTACACCTTC.